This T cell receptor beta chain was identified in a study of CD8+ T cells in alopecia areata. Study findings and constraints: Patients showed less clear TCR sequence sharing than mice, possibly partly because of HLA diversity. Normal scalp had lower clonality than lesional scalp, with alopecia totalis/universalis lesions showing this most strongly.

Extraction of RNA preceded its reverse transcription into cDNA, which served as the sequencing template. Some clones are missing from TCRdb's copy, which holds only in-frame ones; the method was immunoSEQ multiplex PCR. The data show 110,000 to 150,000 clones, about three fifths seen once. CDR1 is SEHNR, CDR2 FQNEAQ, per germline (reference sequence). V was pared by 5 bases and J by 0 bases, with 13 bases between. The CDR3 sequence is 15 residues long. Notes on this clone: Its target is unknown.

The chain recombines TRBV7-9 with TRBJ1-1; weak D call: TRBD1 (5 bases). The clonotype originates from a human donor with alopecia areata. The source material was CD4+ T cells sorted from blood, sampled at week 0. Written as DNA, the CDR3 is TGTGCCAGCAGCCCACGTTCGGGGGTGAACACTGAAGCTTTCTTT. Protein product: CASSPRSGVNTEAFF.